One and the same sample provided the 20 T cell receptor beta chains below, sequenced in a study of multiple sclerosis patients with progressive multifocal leukoencephalopathy. The repertoire was sequenced with immunoSEQ multiplex PCR; TCRdb's copy has only in-frame clones and lacks some. The sample yields tens of thousands of clones, 85% to 90% seen once. Time point given: about 6 months of natalizumab therapy. The source material was PBMCs, sampled from a patient treated with natalizumab. The receptors stem from a human donor with multiple sclerosis.

V usage is TRBV28 and J usage is TRBJ2-7, with no clear D. This CDR3 has 13 residues. Germline V CDR1 and CDR2: MDHEN, SYDVKM. The germline V and J ends were trimmed by 5 bases and 0 bases, with 8 bases remaining between them. The CDR3 loop reads CASSGASSYEQYF. CDR3 DNA: TGTGCCAGCAGTGGCGCCAGCTCCTACGAGCAGTACTTC.

The chain joins TRBV7-6 to TRBJ1-2; D is possibly TRBD1 (5 bases). V lost 4 bases and J 2 bases, leaving 20 bases between the germline ends. This CDR3 has 17 residues. Germline CDR1 reads SGHVS; CDR2 reads FNYEAQ. CDR3 sequence (DNA): TGTGCCAGCAGCTCGGTCCCTCCTACGACAGTAAACTATGGCTACACCTTC. Its protein is CASSSVPPTTVNYGYTF.

This clone is a singleton in its sample. The rearrangement uses TRBV9 and TRBJ1-1; 9 positions agree with TRBD1. Looked up from germline, CDR1 is SGDLS and CDR2 is YYNGEE. The CDR3 length is 15 residues. The trim removed 3 bases at V and 0 bases at J, leaving 3 bases unmatched. The CDR3 coding sequence is TGTGCCAGCAGCGCCGGACAGGGGTTGAACACTGAAGCTTTCTTT. Its protein product is CASSAGQGLNTEAFF.

This clone was counted once. The chain has TRBV9 and TRBJ1-2; weak D call: TRBD1 (5 bases). CDR3 size: 15 residues. The germline V and J ends were trimmed by 5 bases and 4 bases, with 18 bases remaining between them. Germline values: CDR1 SGDLS, CDR2 YYNGEE. CDR3 nucleotides: TGTGCCAGCAGGGATTCGGGCAGGGCTGGCTATGGCTACACCTTC. This codes for CASRDSGRAGYGYTF.

The chain joins TRBV6-1 to TRBJ2-7; D call uncertain. The CDR3 contains 15 residues. CDR1 is MNHNS and CDR2 is SASEGT in the germline V gene. Deletions cut 8 bases from V and 0 bases from J, with 17 bases between. CDR3 bases: TGTGCCAGCTGGCCAGGTCCTAAGAGCTCCTACGAGCAGTACTTC. As protein: CASWPGPKSSYEQYF.

V is TRBV5-6 and J is TRBJ1-2, with D perhaps matching TRBD1 (5 bases). With 4 bases removed from V and 8 bases from J, the gap between germline ends came to 12 bases. From germline, CDR1 is SGHDT and CDR2 YYEEEE. The CDR3 is made up of 12 amino acids. The CDR3 reads CASSANEGGYTF. CDR3 DNA sequence: TGTGCCAGCAGCGCGAACGAGGGGGGCTACACCTTC.

The count of this clone is one. V and J are TRBV19 and TRBJ2-1; D gene uncertain. Trimming pared 5 bases from V and 5 bases from J, leaving 22 bases between. Germline lookup yields CDR1 LNHDA and CDR2 SQIVND (reference sequence). The CDR3 loop spans 17 amino acids. CDR3 region: CASSLVLFRARNNEQFF. In nucleotides, the CDR3 is TGTGCCAGTAGTTTAGTCCTGTTCCGGGCGCGGAACAATGAGCAGTTCTTC.

In its sample, this clone was seen a few times. The chain combines TRBV6-1 with TRBJ1-2, with a tentative D call TRBD1 (6 bases). This CDR3 contains 12 residues. CDR1 MNHNS and CDR2 SASEGT come from the germline V gene. The germline V and J ends were trimmed by 9 bases and 3 bases, with 11 bases remaining between them. The CDR3 DNA sequence: TGTGCCAGGAGGGGGGGGGACTATGGCTACACCTTC. Translating gives CARRGGDYGYTF.

This chain uses TRBV5-1 with TRBJ1-2; tentative D call: TRBD1 (5 bases). Germline V gene lookup returns CDR1 SGHRS and CDR2 YFSETQ. This CDR3 contains 15 residues. Trimming shortened V by 5 bases and J by 3 bases, and 17 bases separated the two germline ends. CDR3 sequence (DNA): TGCGCCAGCAGGCCAGACAGACGGAACCACTATGGCTACACCTTC. This sequence encodes CASRPDRRNHYGYTF.

This clone was observed once. The chain has TRBV19 and TRBJ1-5; perhaps TRBD1 as D (5 bases). CDR3 length: 14 amino acids. Per the germline V gene, CDR1 is LNHDA and CDR2 is SQIVND (reference sequence). The ends were cut back, 5 bases at V and 8 bases at J, with 16 bases in the middle. CDR3 protein: CASSSQVSREPQHF. CDR3 DNA: TGTGCCAGTAGTTCACAGGTGTCACGCGAGCCCCAGCATTTT.

The chain carries TRBV29-1 and TRBJ2-1; D unresolved. CDR3 length: 9 amino acids. Germline V gene lookup returns CDR1 SQVTM and CDR2 ANQGSEA. V was cut by 3 bases and J by 9 bases, with 3 bases left in between. The DNA of the CDR3 is TGCAGCGTTGAGCGTGAGCAGTTCTTC. Amino acid sequence: CSVEREQFF.

V gene TRBV7-6 combines with J gene TRBJ2-1; 16 bases are a match to TRBD2. The CDR3 contains 20 residues. With 5 bases clipped from V and 3 bases from J, the junction kept 13 bases outside the gene matches. Germline V lookup: CDR1 SGHVS, CDR2 FNYEAQ. The CDR3 coding sequence is TGTGCCAGCAGCGCGACCGGGACTAGCGGGAGGGAGGCCCTCTACAATGAGCAGTTCTTC. As protein: CASSATGTSGREALYNEQFF.

This clone came up a few times. The chain joins TRBV10-3 to TRBJ2-7, with a tentative D call TRBD1 (6 bases). V was clipped by 7 bases and J by 6 bases, with 16 bases between them. Germline-derived CDR1 and CDR2 are ENHRY and SYGVKD. The CDR3 has 13 residues. CDR3 loop: CAINAGQSVEQYF. The DNA of the CDR3 is TGTGCCATCAATGCCGGACAGTCGGTCGAGCAGTACTTC.

The CDR3 sequence is CASTDRGANSPLHF. The CDR3 DNA reads TGTGCCAGCACCGACAGGGGCGCGAATTCACCCCTCCACTTT. The chain joins TRBV27 to TRBJ1-6; TRBD1 agrees at 8 bases. Germline V gene sequence: CDR1 MNHEY, CDR2 SMNVEV (reference sequence). Unmatched junction bases numbered 6, after V lost 7 bases and J lost 7 bases. The CDR3 is 14 amino acids.

The chain has TRBV7-6 and TRBJ2-7, with D possibly matching TRBD2 (7 bases). V was pared by 4 bases and J by 3 bases, with 16 bases between. In germline, CDR1 is SGHVS, CDR2 FNYEAQ. The CDR3 extends over 15 amino acids. In DNA, the CDR3 is TGTGCCAGCAGCTCCGGGGGCGCTAGCGGCTACGAGCAGTACTTC. Translated, it gives CASSSGGASGYEQYF.

This chain links TRBV7-8 with TRBJ1-4, with D uncertain. The CDR3 runs 14 residues. V lost 2 bases and J 7 bases, leaving 11 bases between the germline ends. In germline, CDR1 is SGHVS, CDR2 FQNEAQ. As DNA, the CDR3 is TGTGCCAGCAGCTTAAGTGGGAGAGGTGAAAAACTGTTTTTT. Protein product: CASSLSGRGEKLFF.

The chain employs TRBV29-1 and TRBJ2-7, with 7 bases aligning to TRBD1. The CDR3 is 14 residues long. V shed 2 bases and J 4 bases; nucleotides not matched to a gene: 8. Germline V gives CDR1 SQVTM, CDR2 ANQGSEA. CDR3 bases: TGCAGCGTTGAATTCCGGACAGGTGTTTACGAGCAGTACTTC. It is translated as CSVEFRTGVYEQYF.

This clone has only one observation. The chain recombines TRBV7-9 with TRBJ1-2, with unresolved D. This CDR3 spans 16 amino acids. The V and J ends lost 1 base and 2 bases respectively, with 14 bases between them. Germline V gene data show CDR1 as SEHNR and CDR2 as FQNEAQ (reference sequence). Written as DNA, the CDR3 is TGTGCCAGCAGCTTAGGCCCCCGGACGGCCAACTATGGCTACACCTTC. Translated: CASSLGPRTANYGYTF. Based on the CDR3 plus reference TRBV7-9 and TRBJ1-2, the full variable domain is DTGVSQNPRHKITKRGQNVTFRCDPISEHNRLYWYRQTLGQGPEFLTYFQNEAQLEKSRLLSDRFSAERPKGSFSTLEIQRTEQGDSAMYLCASSLGPRTANYGYTFGSGTRLTVV.

A word on this clone: Other DNA sequences within the sample encode an identical CDR3. This chain connects TRBV5-1 to TRBJ1-2; the D gene is possibly TRBD1 (6 bases). Germline loops: CDR1 SGHRS, CDR2 YFSETQ. The V and J ends lost 0 bases and 2 bases respectively, with 17 bases between them. The CDR3 extends over 17 amino acids. CDR3 in DNA: TGCGCCAGCAGCTTGGCCCTGGGGACAATCGAAAACTATGGCTACACCTTC. Translating gives CASSLALGTIENYGYTF.

J is TRBJ1-5 and V is TRBV18; 7 bases are a match to TRBD1. This CDR3 has 14 residues. Per the germline V gene, CDR1 is KGHSH and CDR2 is LQKENI. V dropped 5 bases and J dropped 4; count of bases not matched to a gene: 5. The CDR3 bases are TGTGCCAGCTCAGGGCAGGGGGGGAATCAGCCCCAGCATTTT. Its translation: CASSGQGGNQPQHF.